This T cell receptor (beta chain) was identified during a study of cytomegalovirus exposure and HLA in healthy donors. In germline, CDR1 is MNHEY, CDR2 SVGAGI. With 6 bases removed from V and 1 base from J, the gap between germline ends came to 9 bases. The CDR3 totals 13 residues. Primers for the PCR totalled 60 Vbeta and 13 Jbeta. The table came from immunoSEQ multiplex PCR; TCRdb's copy has only in-frame clones and leaves some out. Seen here are 250,000 to 350,000 clones, about 87% observed once, and the top ten hold about 2.3%. This clonotype was obtained from a woman between 18 and 29 years old in good health and CMV-seronegative. The sequenced sample was PBMCs. The rearrangement joins TRBV6-5 to TRBJ1-1, with D possibly TRBD1 on 6 matching bases. CDR3 bases: TGTGCCAGCAGCCTACAGGGGAACACTGAAGCTTTCTTT. Its protein product is CASSLQGNTEAFF.